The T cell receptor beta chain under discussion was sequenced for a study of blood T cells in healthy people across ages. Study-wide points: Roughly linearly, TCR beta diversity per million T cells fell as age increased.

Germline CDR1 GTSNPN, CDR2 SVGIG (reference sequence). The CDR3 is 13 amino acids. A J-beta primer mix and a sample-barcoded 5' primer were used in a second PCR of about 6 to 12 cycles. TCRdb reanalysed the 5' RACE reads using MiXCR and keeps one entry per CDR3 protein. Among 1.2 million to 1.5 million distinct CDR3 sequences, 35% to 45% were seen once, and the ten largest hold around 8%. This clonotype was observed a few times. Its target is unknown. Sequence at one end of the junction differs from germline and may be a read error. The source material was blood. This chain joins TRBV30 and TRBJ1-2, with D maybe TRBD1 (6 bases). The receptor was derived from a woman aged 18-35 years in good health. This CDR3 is CAWSVQGLGGYTF. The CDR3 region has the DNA TGTGCTTGGAGTGTACAGGGATTAGGTGGCTACACCTTC.